This T cell receptor (beta chain) was sequenced for a study of monozygotic twins with cystic fibrosis. TCRdb's copy holds only in-frame clones and misses some; the assay was immunoSEQ multiplex PCR. There are roughly 20,000 clones in the sample; about 97% occur only once, and approximately 2% lies in the top ten. V dropped 3 bases and J dropped 6 bases, with 5 bases sitting between them. The CDR3 has 12 amino acids. Germline V gene data show CDR1 as SGHVS and CDR2 as FNYEAQ. This sequence joins TRBV7-6 and TRBJ2-2, with D unresolved. The sequencing input was blood. The source of this sequence is a woman aged 25 to 39 with cystic fibrosis. This CDR3 is CASSFNSGELFF. In nucleotides, the CDR3 is TGTGCCAGCAGCTTTAATTCCGGGGAGCTGTTTTTT.